A single T cell receptor (beta chain) is shown here with its context. This clonotype occurred many times. Its antigen target is currently unknown. No qualities accompany the bases; no much larger clone lies one base away. The instrument was an Illumina HiSeq 2500. Quantitative 5'-RACE with molecular barcodes was the method used to prepare the TCR beta libraries. As for the authors' bioinformatics: A new computational method, built on a probabilistic model of VDJ rearrangement, was used to identify disease-linked TCR variants. TCRdb reworked the public reads: Q25 trimming with fastp, MiXCR clone assembly, productive beta chains retained. Rows are unified per CDR3 protein, each entry keeping the most common DNA and genes. In this record, the V and J calls reflect TCRdb's handling and not the investigators' own analysis. The sample table shows about 39,000 distinct CDR3 sequences, and 2.5% to 3.5% are seen once. The ten most abundant clones make up around 2.8% of the sample.

The data stem from a study of CD8 T cells in ankylosing spondylitis (dated by TCRdb to 2016 to 2017). With respect to the entire study: T cell receptor beta repertoires were profiled in healthy donors and ankylosing spondylitis patients so that disease-linked TCR variants could be found. The whole study cohort included 108 healthy donors and 20 to 30 ankylosing spondylitis patients. Peripheral blood samples were taken, and synovial fluid was additionally collected from ankylosing spondylitis patients.

The paper's findings and limits, for the study overall: In peripheral blood, the disease-linked clones were found at relatively low frequencies and had a CD8+ phenotype. Some of the motif variants had been reported before in the synovial fluid and blood of reactive arthritis patients, a finding that suggests common disease-initiation mechanisms. A TCR beta motif of fewer than 10 highly homologous amino acid variants appeared characteristic of blood from ankylosing spondylitis patients. The disease-linked clones were reported as significantly enriched in matched synovial fluid samples from ankylosing spondylitis patients.

Compared with germline, V lacks 3 bases and J lacks 5 bases; bases without a gene match: 7. Spanning cysteine to phenylalanine, the CDR3 consists of 15 amino acids. This entry keeps only the CDR3 DNA: 45 bases, framed from base 1. The germline V gene encodes CDR1 SGDLS and CDR2 YYNGEE. This TCR derives from a male donor with ankylosing spondylitis or in good health (not recorded which). The sequenced sample consisted of blood, either unsorted or a sorted T cell fraction (not recorded which). The chain links TRBV9 with TRBJ2-3, and 9 bases in between align with TRBD2. In nucleotide form, the sequence is TGTGCCAGCAGCGACGCAGCGGGGGGAAGAGATACGCAGTATTTT. The translation is CASSDAAGGRDTQYF. The reference TRBV9 and TRBJ2-3 proteins fill in what lies around the CDR3, so the full variable domain reads DSGVTQTPKHLITATGQRVTLRCSPRSGDLSVYWYQQSLDQGLQFLIQYYNGEERAKGNILERFSAQQFPDLHSELNLSSLELGDSALYFCASSDAAGGRDTQYFGPGTRLTVL.